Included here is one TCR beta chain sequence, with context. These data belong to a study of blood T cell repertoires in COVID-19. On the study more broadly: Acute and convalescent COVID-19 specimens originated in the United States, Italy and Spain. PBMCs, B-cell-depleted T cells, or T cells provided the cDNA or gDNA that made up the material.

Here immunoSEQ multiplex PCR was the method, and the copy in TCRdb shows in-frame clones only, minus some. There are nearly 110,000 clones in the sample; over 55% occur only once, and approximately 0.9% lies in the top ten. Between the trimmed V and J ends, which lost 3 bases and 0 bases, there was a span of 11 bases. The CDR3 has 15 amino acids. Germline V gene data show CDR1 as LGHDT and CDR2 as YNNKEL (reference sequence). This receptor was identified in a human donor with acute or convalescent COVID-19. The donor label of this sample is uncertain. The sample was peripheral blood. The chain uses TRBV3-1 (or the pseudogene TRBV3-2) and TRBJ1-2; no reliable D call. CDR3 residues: CASSQGRYTNYGYTF. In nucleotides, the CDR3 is TGTGCCAGCAGCCAGGGCAGATACACTAACTATGGCTACACCTTC.